The 24 T cell receptor beta chains given below trace back to one sample, sequenced in a study of regulatory T cells in long-lasting Graves disease. Time point in this sample: newly diagnosed GD, antithyroid drugs for less than 3 months. Researchers made the TCR library from RNA that was extracted from PBMCs. Construction of TCR beta libraries relied on iRepertoire HTBI primers and on Arm-PCR targeting CDR3 regions. Using its own MiXCR run on the multiplex PCR reads, TCRdb lists one record per CDR3 protein. Of roughly 510,000 distinct CDR3 sequences in the sample, roughly 15% were seen once. The data also belong to a second study, concerning T cells in Graves' hyperthyroidism and ophthalmopathy.

The material was peripheral blood mononuclear cells (PBMCs), obtained at new diagnosis, from a patient treated with antithyroid drugs. The receptors were sampled from a man between 18 and 29 years old with Graves disease.

This clonotype was detected a few times. This chain connects TRBV28 to TRBJ2-3, with D unclear. Germline V lookup: CDR1 MDHEN, CDR2 SYDVKM. V gave up 4 bases and J gave up 6 bases, with 8 bases separating them. The CDR3 contains 12 residues. The CDR3 loop reads CASSSPKDTQYF. The CDR3 coding sequence is TGTGCCAGCAGTTCCCCCAAGGATACGCAGTATTTT.

At least ten counts were recorded for this clonotype. The V and J genes are TRBV30 and TRBJ1-1, with D perhaps matching TRBD1 (5 bases). From germline, CDR1 is GTSNPN and CDR2 SVGIG (reference sequence). The ends were cut back, 4 bases at V and 5 bases at J, with 11 bases in the middle. The CDR3 spans 12 residues. The DNA for the CDR3 is TGTGCCTGGACGATAGGGGTGACTGAAGCTTTCTTT. Translating gives CAWTIGVTEAFF.

This clonotype turned up a few times. CDR3 nucleotide sequence: TGCGCCAGCAGCTTGGAGTTGGGGGCGGCTAATGAAAAACTGTTTTTT. Encoded protein: CASSLELGAANEKLFF. The V call is TRBV5-1, the J call TRBJ1-4; D is possibly TRBD1 (6 bases). Between the trimmed V and J ends, which lost 0 bases and 3 bases, there was a span of 12 bases. The CDR3 consists of 16 residues. Per the germline V gene, CDR1 is SGHRS and CDR2 is YFSETQ.

The chain links TRBV14 to TRBJ2-1; D perhaps matches TRBD2 (5 bases). The germline V gene encodes CDR1 SGHDN and CDR2 FVKESK. The CDR3 has 15 residues. Trimming stripped 6 bases from V and 6 bases from J, with 18 bases between. In nucleotides, the CDR3 is TGTGCCAGCAGGGACTCGTCGCTCAGCCTCAATGAGCAGTTCTTC. This codes for CASRDSSLSLNEQFF.

This clonotype has a count of ten or more. This rearrangement joins TRBV10-3 to TRBJ1-1; D is uncertain. Trimming took 0 bases from V and 5 from J, leaving 4 bases between them. This CDR3 spans 12 amino acids. The germline V gene has CDR1 ENHRY and CDR2 SYGVKD. The CDR3 reads CAISESRTEAFF. The CDR3 DNA is TGTGCCATCAGTGAGTCTAGGACTGAAGCTTTCTTT.

This clonotype appeared a few times. The chain joins TRBV28 to TRBJ1-2, with TRBD1 as a possible D gene (6 bases). This CDR3 is 16 amino acids long. CDR1 and CDR2 from the germline V gene are MDHEN and SYDVKM. V was shortened by 4 bases and J by 4 bases, with 19 bases between the two germline ends. The CDR3 loop reads CASSSPPGGHGYGYTF. CDR3 nucleotide sequence: TGTGCCAGCAGTTCACCCCCGGGGGGGCACGGCTATGGCTACACCTTC.

This chain links TRBV18 with TRBJ1-3, with a possible D match to TRBD1 (5 bases). The length of the CDR3 is 15 residues. Per germline, CDR1 KGHSH and CDR2 LQKENI. V lost 2 bases, J lost 0 bases, and 8 bases lay in between. CDR3 in amino acids: CASSPSGLSGNTIYF. The CDR3 region has the DNA TGTGCCAGCTCACCATCAGGGCTCTCTGGAAACACCATATATTTT. Using reference TRBV18 and TRBJ1-3 for the parts outside the CDR3, the full variable domain is NAGVMQNPRHLVRRRGQEARLRCSPMKGHSHVYWYRQLPEEGLKFMVYLQKENIIDESGMPKERFSAEFPKEGPSILRIQQVVRGDSAAYFCASSPSGLSGNTIYFGEGSWLTVV.

In its sample, this clonotype was seen a few times. The V and J genes are TRBV15 and TRBJ1-3; D not certain. Trimming shortened V by 1 base and J by 1 base, and 11 bases separated the two germline ends. Looked up from germline, CDR1 is LNHNV and CDR2 is YYDKDF (reference sequence). The CDR3 spans 16 residues. The CDR3: CATSRGSGRSGNTIYF. CDR3 DNA sequence: TGTGCCACCAGCAGAGGCAGCGGTCGTTCTGGAAACACCATATATTTT.

The rearrangement joins TRBV9 to TRBJ2-2, with a possible D match to TRBD2 (5 bases). The V and J ends lost 4 bases and 4 bases respectively, with 8 bases between them. The CDR3 spans 13 residues. Germline V gives CDR1 SGDLS, CDR2 YYNGEE. As DNA, the CDR3 is TGTGCCAGCAGCTCAGCGGTCACCGGGGAGCTGTTTTTT. Protein: CASSSAVTGELFF.

This clonotype has ten or more counts. The chain couples TRBV28 to TRBJ1-1; no reliable D call. Germline CDR1 and CDR2: MDHEN and SYDVKM. Trimming removed 3 bases at V and 5 bases at J, with 7 bases between. CDR3 length: 12 residues. This CDR3 reads CASSLAGTEAFF. CDR3 coding DNA: TGTGCCAGCAGTTTGGCGGGTACTGAAGCTTTCTTT.

This clonotype was seen a single time. This chain links TRBV28 with TRBJ2-3, with D tentatively TRBD1 or TRBD2 (5 bases each). Trimming cost V 1 base and J 14 bases, with 10 bases left between them. Germline loops: CDR1 MDHEN, CDR2 SYDVKM. The CDR3 is made up of 11 amino acids. CDR3 coding DNA: TGTGCCAGCAGTTTATTGGGACCCTCGTATTTT. Its protein is CASSLLGPSYF. Full variable domain (remainder filled in from reference TRBV28 and TRBJ2-3): DVKVTQSSRYLVKRTGEKVFLECVQDMDHENMFWYRQDPGLGLRLIYFSYDVKMKEKGDIPEGYSVSREKKERFSLILESASTNQTSMYLCASSLLGPSYFGPGTRLTVL.

This clonotype was recorded at least ten times. The chain combines TRBV7-9 with TRBJ2-7; the D gene is possibly TRBD2 (6 bases). The V end lost 1 base, the J end lost 7 bases, and 8 bases lay between the germline ends. Germline loops: CDR1 SEHNR, CDR2 FQNEAQ (reference sequence). CDR3 size: 12 residues. CDR3: CASSLEGREQYF. CDR3 nucleotides: TGTGCCAGCAGCTTAGAAGGGAGGGAGCAGTACTTC. Full variable domain (outside the CDR3, taken from reference TRBV7-9 and TRBJ2-7): DTGVSQNPRHKITKRGQNVTFRCDPISEHNRLYWYRQTLGQGPEFLTYFQNEAQLEKSRLLSDRFSAERPKGSFSTLEIQRTEQGDSAMYLCASSLEGREQYFGPGTRLTVT.

A note on this clonotype: A much larger clone sits a single nucleotide away, making a read error possible. The chain employs TRBV20-1 and TRBJ2-5; tentative D call: TRBD2 (6 bases). From germline, CDR1 is DFQATT and CDR2 SNEGSKA (reference sequence). The CDR3 spans 12 residues. In DNA form, the CDR3 reads TGCAGTGGCCTGACTAGACAAGAGGCCCAGTACTTC. Protein product: CSGLTRQEAQYF.

This clonotype was seen repeatedly, ten times or more. The V and J genes are TRBV12-3 or TRBV12-4 and TRBJ2-3; 9 positions agree with TRBD2. The CDR3 contains 15 residues. After removal of 8 bases from V and 3 bases from J, the junction contained 9 bases not matched to a gene. The CDR3 protein is CASARAGGGTDTQYF. The CDR3 coding sequence is TGTGCCAGCGCTAGGGCGGGAGGGGGAACAGATACGCAGTATTTT.

This clonotype has only a few counts. The chain uses TRBV4-1 and TRBJ2-1, with 7 nucleotides matching TRBD2. Germline CDR1 and CDR2: MGHRA and YSYEKL. Trimming at V came to 1 base and at J to 2 bases, leaving 8 bases not matched to a gene. The CDR3 has 17 residues. CDR3 nucleotides: TGCGCCAGCAGCCAAGCCGCCCCTAGCGGACCCTACAATGAGCAGTTCTTC. Protein: CASSQAAPSGPYNEQFF.

This chain joins TRBV29-1 and TRBJ2-6; tentative D call: TRBD1 (6 bases). CDR1 and CDR2 from the germline V gene are SQVTM and ANQGSEA. The ends were cut back, 7 bases at V and 1 base at J, with 14 bases in the middle. The length of the CDR3 is 15 residues. CDR3 DNA sequence: TGCAGCGCCTTACCTCAGGGGTCTGGGGCCAACGTCCTGACTTTC. Residues: CSALPQGSGANVLTF.

This clonotype was recorded at least ten times. The rearrangement uses TRBV2 and TRBJ2-3, with D possibly being TRBD2 (5 bases). The germline gives CDR1 SNHLY, CDR2 FYNNEI. Trimming took off 6 bases at V and 2 bases at J, with 18 bases between the two ends. The CDR3 runs 16 residues. The CDR3 spells CASSLHVDSVTDTQYF. As DNA, the CDR3 is TGTGCCAGCAGCCTCCACGTGGATAGCGTCACAGATACGCAGTATTTT.

This clonotype was recorded at least ten times. This rearrangement joins TRBV27 to TRBJ2-7; D is possibly TRBD1 (5 bases). Between the trimmed V and J ends, which lost 3 bases and 2 bases, there was a span of 11 bases. CDR1 is MNHEY, CDR2 SMNVEV, per germline (reference sequence). The length of the CDR3 is 14 residues. The CDR3 region is CASSFGAGTYEQYF. The CDR3 region has the DNA TGTGCCAGCAGTTTTGGGGCAGGAACCTACGAGCAGTACTTC.

This chain connects TRBV7-9 to TRBJ1-1, with D uncertain. Germline V gene sequence: CDR1 SEHNR, CDR2 FQNEAQ (reference sequence). The ends were cut back, 3 bases at V and 0 bases at J, with 17 bases in the middle. The CDR3 contains 17 residues. CDR3 sequence (DNA): TGTGCCAGCAGCTTCACTCCCGTCAGGAACCTGAACACTGAAGCTTTCTTT. Protein sequence: CASSFTPVRNLNTEAFF.

Many counts were recorded for this clonotype. CDR3 residues: CASSLIGGDQPQHF. The CDR3, as DNA: TGTGCCAGCAGTTTAATCGGGGGTGATCAGCCCCAGCATTTT. This sequence joins TRBV27 and TRBJ1-5, with D possibly TRBD1 on 5 matching bases. The CDR3 contains 14 residues. The V end lost 2 bases, the J end lost 5 bases, and 10 bases lay between the germline ends. CDR1 and CDR2 (germline): MNHEY, SMNVEV (reference sequence).

The V call is TRBV12-3 or TRBV12-4, the J call TRBJ2-3, with a tentative D call TRBD2 (6 bases). Trimming stripped 0 bases from V and 2 bases from J, with 9 bases between. The CDR3 runs to 15 residues. CDR3 sequence reads: CASSLASGFTDTQYF. The CDR3, as DNA: TGTGCCAGCAGTTTAGCTAGCGGATTCACAGATACGCAGTATTTT.

Concerning this clonotype: A read error is possible here, since a much larger clone lies one base away. No conserved phenylalanine or tryptophan is present at the end of the CDR3, so a read error is the likely explanation. This chain connects TRBV3-1 to TRBJ2-7; 11 nucleotides line up with TRBD2. CDR1 and CDR2 (germline): LGHDT, YNNKEL (reference sequence). The CDR3 is 14 amino acids. Germline trimming cut 5 bases from V and 3 bases from J; bases unmatched to any gene: 3. CDR3 coding DNA: TGTGCCAGCAGCAAGCTAGCGGGAGGCTACGAGCAGTACTCC. Protein sequence: CASSKLAGGYEQYS.

This clonotype was picked up many times. The V and J genes are TRBV28 and TRBJ1-1; TRBD1 might be the D (5 bases). The CDR3 covers 16 residues. CDR1 and CDR2 from the germline V gene are MDHEN and SYDVKM. Trimming pared 1 base from V and 3 bases from J, leaving 15 bases between. The CDR3 DNA is TGTGCCAGCAGTTTATCCAGGGCCTATGGGGACACTGAAGCTTTCTTT. Translated: CASSLSRAYGDTEAFF.

This chain links TRBV27 with TRBJ2-2; possible D gene TRBD1, 8 bases. Germline V gives CDR1 MNHEY, CDR2 SMNVEV (reference sequence). V lost 8 bases to trimming and J lost 5 bases, with 18 bases between them. CDR3 size: 15 residues. The CDR3 region is CASGGGRGLTGELFF. For the CDR3, the DNA is TGTGCCAGCGGGGGGGGCAGGGGGCTAACCGGGGAGCTGTTTTTT.